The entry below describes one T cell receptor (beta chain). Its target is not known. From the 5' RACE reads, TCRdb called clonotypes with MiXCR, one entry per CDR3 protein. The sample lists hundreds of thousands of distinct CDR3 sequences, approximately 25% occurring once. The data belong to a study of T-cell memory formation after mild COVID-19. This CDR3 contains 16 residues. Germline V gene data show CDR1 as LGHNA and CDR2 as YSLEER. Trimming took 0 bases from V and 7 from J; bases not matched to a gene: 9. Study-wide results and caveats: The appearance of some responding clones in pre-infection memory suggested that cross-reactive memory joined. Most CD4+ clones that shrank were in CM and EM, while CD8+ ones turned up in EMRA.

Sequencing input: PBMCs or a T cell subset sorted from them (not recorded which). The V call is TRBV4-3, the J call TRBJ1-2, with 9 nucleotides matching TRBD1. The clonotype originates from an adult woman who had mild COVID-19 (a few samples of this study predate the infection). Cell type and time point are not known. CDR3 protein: CASSQDWTGAPTGYTF. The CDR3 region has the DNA TGCGCCAGCAGCCAAGATTGGACAGGGGCACCCACTGGCTACACCTTC.